The present TCR beta chain was sequenced within a study of graft-versus-host responses after intestinal transplantation. In the study overall: Transplant types were multivisceral, liver-intestinal, or isolated intestinal. Study results and limitations: An association linked early post-transplant HvG declines with peak circulating GvH clone levels.

The repertoire was sequenced with immunoSEQ multiplex PCR; TCRdb's copy has only in-frame clones and lacks some. The data show tens of thousands of clones, with about 89% seen just once and nearly 2.5% held by the top ten. This CDR3 has 15 residues. Germline CDR1 WSHSY, CDR2 SAAADI. The V and J ends lost 6 bases and 3 bases respectively, with 15 bases between them. Notes on this clone: The antigen is unknown.

V usage is TRBV10-2 and J usage is TRBJ2-1; possible D gene TRBD2, 6 bases. Specimen: unstimulated CD8+ T cells sorted from spleen or lymph node cells, collected before intestinal transplant. The TCR sequence derives from a human donor who received an intestinal transplant. The CDR3 loop is CASSLTGTYYNEQFF. As DNA, the CDR3 is TGCGCCAGCAGCCTGACCGGGACTTACTACAATGAGCAGTTCTTC.